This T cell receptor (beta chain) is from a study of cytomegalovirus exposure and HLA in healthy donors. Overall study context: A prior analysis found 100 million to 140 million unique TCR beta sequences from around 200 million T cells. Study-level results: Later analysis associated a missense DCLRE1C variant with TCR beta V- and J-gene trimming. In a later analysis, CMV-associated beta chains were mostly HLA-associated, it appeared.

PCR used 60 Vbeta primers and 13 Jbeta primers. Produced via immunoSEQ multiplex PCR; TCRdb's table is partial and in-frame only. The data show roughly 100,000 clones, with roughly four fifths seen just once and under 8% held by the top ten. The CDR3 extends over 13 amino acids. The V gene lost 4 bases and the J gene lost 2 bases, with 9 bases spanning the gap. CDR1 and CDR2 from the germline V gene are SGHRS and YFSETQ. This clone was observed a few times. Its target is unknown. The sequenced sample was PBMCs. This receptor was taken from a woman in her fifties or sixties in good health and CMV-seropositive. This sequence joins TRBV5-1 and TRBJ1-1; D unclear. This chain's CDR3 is CASSPQSNTEAFF. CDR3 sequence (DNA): TGCGCCAGCAGCCCACAGAGTAACACTGAAGCTTTCTTT.